The 21 T cell receptor beta chains in this list originate from one sample, sequenced in a study of beta chain features in type 1 diabetes. Whole-study results and caveats: In all four CD4+ subsets, TCRB CDR3 length was significantly, moderately reduced in type 1 diabetes.

The entirety of the isolated RNA underwent reverse transcription, so expressed TCRB transcripts were sequenced. TCRdb's table, derived via immunoSEQ multiplex PCR, lists solely in-frame clones and lacks some. The table records a few hundred thousand clones, roughly 12% of them present only once. Their specific antigens are unknown. Specimen: naive CD4+ T cells from blood. All receptors come from a woman aged 18 to 35 with type 1 diabetes.

The genes are TRBV18 and TRBJ1-1; 7 bases line up with TRBD1. The germline V gene has CDR1 KGHSH and CDR2 LQKENI. The CDR3 has 15 amino acids. J lost 3 bases, V lost 4 bases, and 8 bases had no gene match. CDR3: CASSHSLGQDTEAFF. The CDR3 nucleotides are TGTGCCAGCTCACATTCCCTTGGACAGGACACTGAAGCTTTCTTT.

As to this clone: The junction shows a germline mismatch at one end, possibly a read error. The chain links TRBV7-2 to TRBJ1-5; D is uncertain. This CDR3 comprises 16 residues. Germline CDR1 reads SGHTA; CDR2 reads FQGNSA. CDR3 in amino acids: CASSQDAAYSNQPQHF. CDR3 sequence (DNA): TGCGCCAGCAGCCAAGATGCGGCATATAGCAATCAGCCCCAGCATTTT.

The rearrangement joins TRBV4-3 to TRBJ2-5; 7 bases map to TRBD1. The CDR3 consists of 15 residues. The germline V gene encodes CDR1 LGHNA and CDR2 YSLEER. J lost 2 bases, V lost 0 bases, and 3 bases had no gene match. The DNA of the CDR3 is TGCGCCAGCAGCCAAGAGGTGACAGGGCAAGAGACCCAGTACTTC. This sequence encodes CASSQEVTGQETQYF.

This clone was seen only a few times. The chain joins TRBV4-3 to TRBJ1-2; TRBD1 matches at 9 bases. Germline loops: CDR1 LGHNA, CDR2 YSLEER. The trim removed 1 base at V and 7 bases at J, leaving 7 bases unmatched. The CDR3 has 15 amino acids. DNA for the CDR3: TGCGCCAGCAGCCAAGTACAGGGGGCAGTAGGTGGCTACACCTTC. Amino acid sequence: CASSQVQGAVGGYTF.

V is TRBV7-2 and J is TRBJ2-7; D is perhaps TRBD2 (5 bases). The germline V gene encodes CDR1 SGHTA and CDR2 FQGNSA. The CDR3 contains 12 residues. V lost 5 bases and J 6 bases, leaving 11 bases between the germline ends. The CDR3 loop reads CASSHPGSEQYF. CDR3 in DNA: TGTGCCAGCAGCCACCCTGGGAGCGAGCAGTACTTC.

This clone was seen a handful of times. V gene TRBV2 combines with J gene TRBJ2-6, with no clear D. This CDR3 has 15 amino acids. Germline V CDR1 and CDR2: SNHLY, FYNNEI. Deletions cut 6 bases from V and 3 bases from J, with 12 bases between. The CDR3 nucleotides are TGTGCCAGCAGAGTTCAGTATTTTGGGGCCAACGTCCTGACTTTC. Amino acid sequence: CASRVQYFGANVLTF.

V usage is TRBV7-8 and J usage is TRBJ1-1; 7 bases align to TRBD1. V shed 7 bases and J 8 bases; nucleotides not matched to a gene: 10. The CDR3 is 13 residues long. Germline lookup yields CDR1 SGHVS and CDR2 FQNEAQ. The CDR3: CASTHRGGAEAFF. CDR3 sequence (DNA): TGTGCCAGCACCCACAGGGGAGGTGCCGAAGCTTTCTTT. Using reference TRBV7-8 and TRBJ1-1 for the parts outside the CDR3, the full variable domain is GAGVSQSPRYKVAKRGQDVALRCDPISGHVSLFWYQQALGQGPEFLTYFQNEAQLDKSGLPSDRFFAERPEGSVSTLKIQRTQQEDSAVYLCASTHRGGAEAFFGQGTRLTVV.

V gene TRBV29-1 combines with J gene TRBJ1-5, with D possibly matching TRBD1 (5 bases). Germline CDR1 is SQVTM and CDR2 is ANQGSEA. V shed 4 bases and J shed 3 bases, with 10 bases lying between them. This CDR3 has 13 residues. In nucleotides, the CDR3 is TGCAGCGTTGGGCTAGGGGTCAATCAGCCCCAGCATTTT. It translates to CSVGLGVNQPQHF. Supplemented by reference TRBV29-1 and TRBJ1-5, the full variable domain reads SAVISQKPSRDICQRGTSLTIQCQVDSQVTMMFWYRQQPGQSLTLIATANQGSEATYESGFVIDKFPISRPNLTFSTLTVSNMSPEDSSIYLCSVGLGVNQPQHFGDGTRLSIL.

The chain has TRBV19 and TRBJ2-7; TRBD1 is a possible D gene (6 bases). The V gene's germline CDR1 is LNHDA and CDR2 SQIVND (reference sequence). The V gene lost 5 bases and the J gene lost 0 bases, with 14 bases spanning the gap. The CDR3 sequence is 15 residues long. The CDR3, as DNA: TGTGCCAGTAGTTCTGTCTGGGGGCGCTCCTACGAGCAGTACTTC. It translates to CASSSVWGRSYEQYF.

CDR3 coding DNA: TGTGCCAGCAGCCGCGGACAGGGTAATTCACCCCTCCACTTT. Translated: CASSRGQGNSPLHF. The V call is TRBV7-9, the J call TRBJ1-6, with TRBD1 matching 8 bases. The CDR3 length is 14 residues. Germline lookup yields CDR1 SEHNR and CDR2 FQNEAQ (reference sequence). The V segment lost 5 bases and the J segment 6 bases; nucleotides outside the gene matches: 3.

This clone was picked up a small number of times. The J gene is TRBJ1-5, the V gene TRBV25-1; no firm D call. Germline V gene sequence: CDR1 MGHDK, CDR2 SYGVNS. CDR3 size: 13 residues. Trimming pared 1 base from V and 9 bases from J, leaving 10 bases between. The CDR3 region has the DNA TGTGCCAGCAGTGAATTAATGGGAGGGCCCCAGCATTTT. It yields the protein CASSELMGGPQHF.

This rearrangement joins TRBV6-5 to TRBJ1-1; 7 nucleotides match TRBD1. CDR3 length equals 15 residues. Trimming took 2 bases from V and 4 from J; bases not matched to a gene: 7. The germline V gene has CDR1 MNHEY and CDR2 SVGAGI. The CDR3 protein is CASSYKQGVGTEAFF. In DNA form, the CDR3 reads TGTGCCAGCAGTTACAAGCAGGGGGTGGGCACTGAAGCTTTCTTT.

V and J are TRBV5-6 and TRBJ2-7, with 8 bases identical to TRBD1. Per the germline V gene, CDR1 is SGHDT and CDR2 is YYEEEE. The CDR3 spans 15 residues. V trimming: 0 bases; J trimming: 2 bases; junction bases outside the gene matches: 4. CDR3 in amino acids: CASSLADRVTYEQYF. CDR3 DNA: TGTGCCAGCAGCTTGGCGGACAGGGTTACCTACGAGCAGTACTTC. Full variable domain (remainder filled in from reference TRBV5-6 and TRBJ2-7): DAGVTQSPTHLIKTRGQQVTLRCSPKSGHDTVSWYQQALGQGPQFIFQYYEEEERQRGNFPDRFSGHQFPNYSSELNVNALLLGDSALYLCASSLADRVTYEQYFGPGTRLTVT.

This chain connects TRBV4-1 to TRBJ2-5, with 8 bases fitting TRBD1. The V gene's germline CDR1 is MGHRA and CDR2 YSYEKL. Unmatched junction bases numbered 2, after V lost 1 base and J lost 4 bases. The CDR3 is made up of 14 amino acids. The CDR3: CASSQGQGPETQYF. CDR3 in DNA: TGCGCCAGCAGCCAAGGACAGGGGCCAGAGACCCAGTACTTC.

This clone was counted between two and nine times. V usage is TRBV21-1 and J usage is TRBJ1-5. TRBV21-1 is termed a pseudogene. CDR3 length equals 16 residues. In nucleotides, the CDR3 is TGTGCCAGCAGCAGCCGGGAGGTGGCGGGCAATCAGCCCCAGCATTTT. It encodes CASSSREVAGNQPQHF.

The chain employs TRBV5-4 and TRBJ2-3, with 9 bases matching TRBD2. The CDR3 is made up of 16 amino acids. The ends lost 1 base at V and 4 bases at J; junction bases unmatched: 7. The germline CDR1 and CDR2 sequences are SGHNT and YYREEE (reference sequence). CDR3 bases: TGTGCCAGCAGCTTGCTTAGCGGGAGTAATGCAGATACGCAGTATTTT. Translation: CASSLLSGSNADTQYF.

This chain uses TRBV19 with TRBJ2-5; D possibly corresponds to TRBD2 (5 bases). Germline V gene sequence: CDR1 LNHDA, CDR2 SQIVND (reference sequence). The CDR3 sequence is 15 residues long. The V end lost 1 base, the J end lost 4 bases, and 13 bases lay between the germline ends. The CDR3 DNA reads as TGTGCCAGTAGTATAGTTGGCTTGGGGAGAGAGACCCAGTACTTC. Encoded protein: CASSIVGLGRETQYF.

The J gene is TRBJ2-3, the V gene TRBV10-2, with D tentatively TRBD2 (5 bases). Trimming left V 2 bases short and J 3 bases short, with 15 bases between. This CDR3 is built from 16 residues. Germline-derived CDR1 and CDR2 are WSHSY and SAAADI. CDR3 protein: CASSEPTGSGTDTQYF. CDR3 coding DNA: TGCGCCAGCAGTGAGCCGACCGGGTCGGGAACAGATACGCAGTATTTT.

Only a few counts were recorded for this clone. J is TRBJ2-2 and V is TRBV9, with D hard to call. Germline V gene lookup returns CDR1 SGDLS and CDR2 YYNGEE. CDR3 size: 12 residues. Trimming shortened V by 4 bases and J by 8 bases, and 9 bases separated the two germline ends. CDR3 sequence (DNA): TGTGCCAGCAGCCCCCGGCGGGGGGAGCTGTTTTTT. Its protein is CASSPRRGELFF.

The chain is built from TRBV18 and TRBJ1-5; D might be TRBD1 (6 bases). Looked up from germline, CDR1 is KGHSH and CDR2 is LQKENI. The length of the CDR3 is 14 residues. The V and J ends lost 2 bases and 7 bases respectively, with 12 bases between them. The CDR3 loop is CASSPSTGSQPQHF. The CDR3 DNA follows: TGTGCCAGCTCACCAAGCACAGGGTCCCAGCCCCAGCATTTT.

This clone has a handful of counts. The V gene is TRBV7-9, the J gene TRBJ1-1; D unresolved. Germline CDR1 SEHNR, CDR2 FQNEAQ (reference sequence). The CDR3 spans 14 residues. V gave up 7 bases and J gave up 2 bases, with 14 bases separating them. CDR3 region: CASTWALGNTEAFF. The CDR3 coding sequence is TGTGCCAGCACCTGGGCATTGGGTAACACTGAAGCTTTCTTT. The entire variable domain, with the rest obtained from reference TRBV7-9 and TRBJ1-1, is as follows: DTGVSQNPRHKITKRGQNVTFRCDPISEHNRLYWYRQTLGQGPEFLTYFQNEAQLEKSRLLSDRFSAERPKGSFSTLEIQRTEQGDSAMYLCASTWALGNTEAFFGQGTRLTVV.